This TCR beta chain came from a study of blood T cell repertoires in COVID-19. There are 15 residues in the CDR3. Germline lookup yields CDR1 LNHDA and CDR2 SQIVND (reference sequence). After removal of 6 bases from V and 3 bases from J, the junction contained 3 bases not matched to a gene. Cohort 3 recovery required two negative PCRs, clearance, or symptom resolution. Libraries were prepared by immunoSEQ multiplex PCR; TCRdb keeps only in-frame clonotypes and omits some of them. The data hold over 400,000 clones, with around nine tenths observed a single time. The TCR was taken from a woman in her sixties who had recovered from COVID-19. Material: PBMCs or T cells enriched from blood (not recorded which). The rearrangement links TRBV19 to TRBJ2-1, with TRBD2 matching over 12 bases. The CDR3 loop reads CASSLGLAGYNEQFF. In DNA, the CDR3 is TGTGCCAGTAGCCTGGGACTAGCGGGCTACAATGAGCAGTTCTTC.